A single sample is the source of the 8 T cell receptor beta chains below, sequenced in a study of T-cell reconstitution after alpha-beta-depleted transplantation in children. As it was prepared, the TCRbeta library received unique molecular identifiers. From the PCR reads, TCRdb called clonotypes with MiXCR, one entry per CDR3 protein. Of about 110,000 distinct CDR3 sequences detected, around 6.4% appear once; the ten largest clones hold about 23%. Sequences were derived from PBMCs, mostly from graft donor cells, sampled 360 days after TCRalphabeta/CD19-depleted stem cell transplant. Receptors originate from a male patient between 2 and 10 years old who had a stem cell transplant for acute lymphoblastic leukemia, so the T cells may come from the graft donor.

This clonotype was seen a few times. The junction does not match germline at one end; this may be a read error. The chain employs TRBV13 and TRBJ2-5; D gene ambiguous. The CDR3 is made up of 11 amino acids. CDR1 and CDR2 (germline): PRHDT, FYEKMQ (reference sequence). The CDR3 loop reads CASSLGDPRDF. Written as DNA, the CDR3 is TGTGCCAGCAGCTTAGGAGACCCCCGAGACTTC.

The chain carries TRBV12-3 or TRBV12-4 and TRBJ1-4; D gene unclear. The CDR3 is 14 amino acids. V shed 3 bases and J shed 2 bases, with 7 bases lying between them. The CDR3 DNA is TGTGCCAGCAGTTTTCCGGGCACTAATGAAAAACTGTTTTTT. Residues: CASSFPGTNEKLFF.

J is TRBJ2-3 and V is TRBV3-1, with TRBD2 matching 8 bases. The V and J ends lost 8 bases and 0 bases, in that order; junction bases with no gene match: 16. From germline, CDR1 is LGHDT and CDR2 YNNKEL (reference sequence). This CDR3 region has 18 residues. The CDR3 loop reads CASCFEDGAGVSTDTQYF. CDR3 DNA sequence: TGTGCCAGCTGTTTCGAGGATGGAGCGGGAGTTAGCACAGATACGCAGTATTTT.

This clonotype was seen repeatedly, ten times or more. The J gene is TRBJ2-7, the V gene TRBV5-1; a possible D gene is TRBD1 (7 bases). This CDR3 has 14 amino acids. CDR1 and CDR2 (germline): SGHRS, YFSETQ. V lost 0 bases, J lost 6 bases, and 13 bases lay in between. DNA of the CDR3: TGCGCCAGCAGCTTGGCCAGGGGGACTGCCGAGCAGTACTTC. Translation gives CASSLARGTAEQYF.

A remark on this clonotype: This sequence may be a read error, since a much larger clone differs from it by one base. The J gene is TRBJ2-3, the V gene TRBV6-5; D is undetermined. V was trimmed by 7 bases and J by 2 bases, leaving 4 bases between them. Germline lookup yields CDR1 MNHEY and CDR2 SVGAGI. This CDR3 has 11 residues. The CDR3 sequence: CASTYTDTQYF. CDR3 bases: TGTGCCAGCACCTACACAGATACGCAGTATTTT.

The V gene is TRBV5-5, the J gene TRBJ1-3; no definite D call. The length of the CDR3 is 17 residues. In germline, CDR1 is SGHKS, CDR2 YYEKEE (reference sequence). Deletions cut 4 bases from V and 2 bases from J, with 19 bases between. CDR3 sequence: CASSPGGWGLAGNTIYF. The CDR3 bases are TGTGCCAGCAGCCCCGGCGGTTGGGGTCTCGCTGGAAACACCATATATTTT.

This clonotype has at least ten counts. This chain uses TRBV24-1 with TRBJ2-4, with TRBD1 identical over 10 bases. Trimming at V came to 8 bases and at J to 1 base, leaving 7 bases not matched to a gene. The CDR3 length is 16 residues. Germline CDR1 KGHDR, CDR2 SFDVKD. In DNA, the CDR3 is TGTGCCACCAACTTACCGGGACAGGGGGCCAAAAACATTCAGTACTTC. The encoded protein is CATNLPGQGAKNIQYF.

The sample holds a few counts of this clonotype. V usage is TRBV6-1 and J usage is TRBJ2-5; tentatively, D is TRBD2 (5 bases). Looked up from germline, CDR1 is MNHNS and CDR2 is SASEGT. V lost 1 base to trimming and J lost 7 bases, with 10 bases between them. The CDR3 length is 13 residues. The CDR3 sequence: CASSEGGFGTQYF. The CDR3 DNA reads as TGTGCCAGCAGTGAAGGAGGGTTCGGGACCCAGTACTTC.